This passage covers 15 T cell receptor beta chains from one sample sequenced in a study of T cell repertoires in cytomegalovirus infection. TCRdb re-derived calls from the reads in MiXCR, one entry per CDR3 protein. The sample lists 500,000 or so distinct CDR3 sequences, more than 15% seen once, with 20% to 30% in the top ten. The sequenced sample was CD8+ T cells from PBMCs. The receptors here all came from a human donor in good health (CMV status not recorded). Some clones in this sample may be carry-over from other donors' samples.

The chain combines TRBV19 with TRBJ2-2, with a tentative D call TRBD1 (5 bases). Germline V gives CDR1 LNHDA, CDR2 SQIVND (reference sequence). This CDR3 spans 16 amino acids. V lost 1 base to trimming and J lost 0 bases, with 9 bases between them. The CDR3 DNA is TGTGCCAGTAGTATAGTCCGACAGTCGAACACCGGGGAGCTGTTTTTT. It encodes CASSIVRQSNTGELFF.

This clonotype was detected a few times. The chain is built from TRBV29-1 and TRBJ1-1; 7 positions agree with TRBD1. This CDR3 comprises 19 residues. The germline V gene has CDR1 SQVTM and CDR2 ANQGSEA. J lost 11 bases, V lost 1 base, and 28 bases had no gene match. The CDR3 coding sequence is TGCAGCGTTGAAGCCCCCCGCCGACAGGGTTGGGGGCGTGCAAAGGTTGCTTTCTTT. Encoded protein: CSVEAPRRQGWGRAKVAFF.

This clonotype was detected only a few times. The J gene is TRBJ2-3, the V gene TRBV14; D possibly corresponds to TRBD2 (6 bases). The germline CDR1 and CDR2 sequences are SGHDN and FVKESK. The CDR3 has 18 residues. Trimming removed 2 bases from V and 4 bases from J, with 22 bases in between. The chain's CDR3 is CASSQNTDFWRAADTQYF. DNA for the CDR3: TGTGCCAGCAGCCAAAATACCGATTTTTGGAGGGCAGCAGATACGCAGTATTTT.

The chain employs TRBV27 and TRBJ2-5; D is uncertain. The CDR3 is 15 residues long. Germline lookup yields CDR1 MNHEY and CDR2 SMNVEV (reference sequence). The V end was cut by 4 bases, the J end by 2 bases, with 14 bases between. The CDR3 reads CASSSPLLGQETQYF. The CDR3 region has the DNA TGTGCCAGCAGTTCACCCCTGCTAGGACAAGAGACCCAGTACTTC.

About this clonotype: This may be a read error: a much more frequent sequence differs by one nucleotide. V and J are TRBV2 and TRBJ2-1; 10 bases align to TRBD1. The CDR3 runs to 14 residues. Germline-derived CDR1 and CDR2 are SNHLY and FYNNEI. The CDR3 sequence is CSSNWDRGLNEQFF. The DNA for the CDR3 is TGTTCCAGCAACTGGGACAGGGGCCTCAATGAGCAGTTCTTC.

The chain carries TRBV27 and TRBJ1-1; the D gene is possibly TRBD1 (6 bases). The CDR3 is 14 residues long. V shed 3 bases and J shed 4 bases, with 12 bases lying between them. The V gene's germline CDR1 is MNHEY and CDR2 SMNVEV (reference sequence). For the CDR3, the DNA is TGTGCCAGCAGTTTTCAGGGGCAGAGCACTGAAGCTTTCTTT. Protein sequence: CASSFQGQSTEAFF.

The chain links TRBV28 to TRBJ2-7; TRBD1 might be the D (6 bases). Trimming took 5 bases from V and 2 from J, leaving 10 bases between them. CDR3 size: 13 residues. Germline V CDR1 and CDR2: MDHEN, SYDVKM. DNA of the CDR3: TGTGCCAGCAGTCGACAGGATCCCTACGAGCAGTACTTC. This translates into CASSRQDPYEQYF.

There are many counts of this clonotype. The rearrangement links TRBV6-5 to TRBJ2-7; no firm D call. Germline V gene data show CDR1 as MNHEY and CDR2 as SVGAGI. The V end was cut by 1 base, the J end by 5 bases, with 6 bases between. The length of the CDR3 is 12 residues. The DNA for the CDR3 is TGTGCCAGCAGTTACTTGGGTAACGAGCAGTACTTC. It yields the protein CASSYLGNEQYF.

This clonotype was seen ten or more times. The chain's CDR3 is CASSRDAAYEQYF. In DNA, the CDR3 is TGTGCCAGCAGCCGGGACGCCGCCTACGAGCAGTACTTC. The chain recombines TRBV27 with TRBJ2-7; D is tentatively TRBD1 or TRBD2 (5 bases each). Germline V lookup: CDR1 MNHEY, CDR2 SMNVEV (reference sequence). The germline V and J ends were trimmed by 6 bases and 2 bases, with 11 bases remaining between them. There are 13 residues in the CDR3.

CDR3 region: CSARAYPGEGLAGNTIYF. The CDR3 DNA reads as TGCAGTGCTAGAGCCTACCCCGGGGAGGGGCTTGCTGGAAACACCATATATTTT. V gene TRBV20-1 combines with J gene TRBJ1-3, with D perhaps TRBD1 (5 bases). This CDR3 is built from 18 residues. V lost 1 base and J lost 2, with 21 bases in between. Looked up from germline, CDR1 is DFQATT and CDR2 is SNEGSKA (reference sequence).

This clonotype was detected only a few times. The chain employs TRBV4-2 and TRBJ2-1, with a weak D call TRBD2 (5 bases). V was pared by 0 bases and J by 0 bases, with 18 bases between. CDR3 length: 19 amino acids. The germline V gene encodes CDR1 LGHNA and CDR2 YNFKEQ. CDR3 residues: CASSQDWVALMSSYNEQFF. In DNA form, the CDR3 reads TGTGCCAGCAGCCAAGATTGGGTAGCGCTGATGAGCTCCTACAATGAGCAGTTCTTC.

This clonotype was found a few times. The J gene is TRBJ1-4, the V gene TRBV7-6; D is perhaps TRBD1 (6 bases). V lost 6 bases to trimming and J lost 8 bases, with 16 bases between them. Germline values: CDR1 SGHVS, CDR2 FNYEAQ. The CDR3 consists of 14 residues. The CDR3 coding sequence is TGTGCCAGCAGACCCACAGGGAGAGCCGAAAAACTGTTTTTT. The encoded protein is CASRPTGRAEKLFF.

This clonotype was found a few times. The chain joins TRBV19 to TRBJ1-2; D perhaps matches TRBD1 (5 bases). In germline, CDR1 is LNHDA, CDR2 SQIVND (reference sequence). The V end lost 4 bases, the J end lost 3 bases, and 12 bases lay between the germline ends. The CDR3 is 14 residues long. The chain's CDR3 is CASSTSPRDYGYTF. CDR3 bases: TGTGCCAGTAGTACATCCCCCAGGGACTATGGCTACACCTTC. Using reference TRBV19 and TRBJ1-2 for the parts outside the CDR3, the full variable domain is DGGITQSPKYLFRKEGQNVTLSCEQNLNHDAMYWYRQDPGQGLRLIYYSQIVNDFQKGDIAEGYSVSREKKESFPLTVTSAQKNPTAFYLCASSTSPRDYGYTFGSGTRLTVV.

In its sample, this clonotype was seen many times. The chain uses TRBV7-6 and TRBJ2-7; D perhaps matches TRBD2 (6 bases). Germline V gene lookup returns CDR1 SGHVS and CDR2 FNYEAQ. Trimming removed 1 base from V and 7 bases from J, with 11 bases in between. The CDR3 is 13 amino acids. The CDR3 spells CASSLDGGKEQYF. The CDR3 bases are TGTGCCAGCAGCTTAGACGGGGGAAAGGAGCAGTACTTC.

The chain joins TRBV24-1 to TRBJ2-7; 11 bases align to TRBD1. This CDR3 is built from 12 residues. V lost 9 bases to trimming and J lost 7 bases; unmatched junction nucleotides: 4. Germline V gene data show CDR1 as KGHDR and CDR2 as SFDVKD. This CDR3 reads CATGQGATEQYF. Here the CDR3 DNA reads TGTGCCACCGGACAGGGGGCGACGGAGCAGTACTTC.